The next 25 T cell receptor beta chains were all read from a single sample in a study of T cell clonality in common variable immunodeficiency. Sequencing used immunoSEQ multiplex PCR; TCRdb keeps in-frame clones, though not all of them. This sample shows tens of thousands of clones and no singletons; less than 6.5% rests with the ten largest. The source material was peripheral blood mononuclear cells. The source of these receptors is a person aged 18 to 75 in good health.

This clone occurred a few times. A much larger clone differs by one base, so this may be a read error. The sample contains more than one DNA sequence encoding this CDR3. Partial CDR3 DNA: TGTGCCTGGAGTGTCTGGGGCGCTGGAAACACA. As protein: CAWSVWGAGNT. The entire CDR3 reads CAWSVWGAGNTIYF. The chain combines TRBV30 with TRBJ1-3; tentative D call: TRBD1 (5 bases). The CDR3 is cut off 3 residues early in the read; its end comes from the germline J gene. Germline V gene lookup returns CDR1 GTSNPN and CDR2 SVGIG (reference sequence). The CDR3 totals 14 residues.

This clone has at least ten counts. The observed sequence ends 3 residues before the CDR3 terminus, with the missing tail filled in from the germline J gene. The J gene is TRBJ2-5, the V gene TRBV20-1; D may be TRBD2 (6 bases). The CDR3 loop spans 15 amino acids. From germline, CDR1 is DFQATT and CDR2 SNEGSKA (reference sequence). The germline V and J ends were trimmed by 6 bases and 2 bases, with 19 bases remaining between them. The sequenced CDR3 bases are TGCAGTGCCGCTCTCCGGGACTTTACTCAAGAGACC. Translated: CSAALRDFTQET. The CDR3 reads in full as CSAALRDFTQETQYF.

This clone came up many times. The read finishes 3 residues shy of the CDR3 end, and the germline J gene is used to complete it. The rearrangement joins TRBV18 to TRBJ2-2; possible D gene TRBD2, 6 bases. The V gene's germline CDR1 is KGHSH and CDR2 LQKENI. The V gene lost 4 bases and the J gene lost 3 bases, with 9 bases spanning the gap. The CDR3 runs 14 residues. CDR3 sequence reads: CASSRGVHTGELFF. The DNA read from the CDR3 is TGTGCCAGCTCACGCGGGGTGCACACCGGGGAG.

This clone was detected many times. The read ends 3 residues before the CDR3 terminus; that terminus is restored from the germline J gene. The J gene is TRBJ2-5, the V gene TRBV5-8, with 9 bases fitting TRBD1. The CDR3 sequence is 13 residues long. The germline CDR1 and CDR2 sequences are SGHTS and YDEGEE. Germline trimming cut 4 bases from V and 5 bases from J; bases unmatched to any gene: 3. The CDR3 here is CASSTDRGETQYF. Partial CDR3 DNA: TGTGCCAGCAGCACCGACAGGGGGGAGACC. Based on the CDR3 plus reference TRBV5-8 and TRBJ2-5, the full variable domain is EAGVTQSPTHLIKTRGQQATLRCSPISGHTSVYWYQQALGLGLQFLLWYDEGEERNRGNFPPRFSGRQFPNYSSELNVNALELEDSALYLCASSTDRGETQYFGPGTRLLVL.

This clone was seen repeatedly, ten times or more. Read data end 3 residues before the CDR3 end; the end is taken from the germline J gene. The chain uses TRBV19 and TRBJ1-2; D call uncertain. This CDR3 comprises 17 residues. The V gene lost 3 bases and the J gene lost 2 bases, with 19 bases spanning the gap. Germline V gene sequence: CDR1 LNHDA, CDR2 SQIVND (reference sequence). The DNA read from the CDR3 is TGTGCCAGTAGTATTGAGAGTCCGTGGGCAGTAAACTATGGC. It is translated as CASSIESPWAVNYG. The entire CDR3 is CASSIESPWAVNYGYTF.

This clone was recorded many times. The read comes to an end 3 residues before the CDR3 does, leaving the germline J gene to fill in the end. The genes are TRBV20-1 and TRBJ1-2; 9 bases agree with TRBD1. This CDR3 is built from 14 residues. Germline CDR1 reads DFQATT; CDR2 reads SNEGSKA (reference sequence). V gave up 5 bases and J gave up 2 bases; unmatched junction bases: 6. CDR3 DNA, as far as it was read: TGCAGTGCTGGGGACAGGGTGGGAAACTATGGC. This encodes CSAGDRVGNYG. The full CDR3 protein is CSAGDRVGNYGYTF.

This clone was counted a few times. The read ends 3 residues early relative to the CDR3; the germline J gene fills the gap. This sequence joins TRBV20-1 and TRBJ2-5; the match to TRBD1 covers 8 bases. The CDR3 has 15 residues. Looked up from germline, CDR1 is DFQATT and CDR2 is SNEGSKA (reference sequence). The junction had 15 bases not matched to a gene; V was cut back by 8 bases and J by 4 bases. The sequenced CDR3 bases are TGCAGTACAAATACAGGGGGTGGGCCGCGAGAGACC. It encodes CSTNTGGGPRET. The entire CDR3 is CSTNTGGGPRETQYF.

This clone was recorded many times. The read terminates 3 residues before the CDR3 end, so the remaining end is supplied by the germline J gene. The V and J genes are TRBV30 and TRBJ2-6; possibly TRBD1 for D (5 bases). The ends were cut back, 3 bases at V and 1 base at J, with 7 bases in the middle. The CDR3 has 14 amino acids. CDR1 and CDR2 from the germline V gene are GTSNPN and SVGIG (reference sequence). The CDR3 protein is CAWSPGSGANVLTF. CDR3 bases read: TGTGCCTGGAGCCCAGGGTCTGGGGCCAACGTC.

This clone was counted at least ten times. The read terminates 3 residues ahead of where the CDR3 ends, so the germline J gene completes it. The chain links TRBV5-6 to TRBJ1-2; 8 bases are shared with TRBD1. This CDR3 spans 14 amino acids. V lost 3 bases to trimming and J lost 4 bases; unmatched junction nucleotides: 5. Per germline, CDR1 SGHDT and CDR2 YYEEEE. The CDR3 reads CASSSGGPSYGYTF. CDR3 bases read: TGTGCCAGCAGCTCAGGGGGCCCTAGCTATGGC.

This clone showed up many times. CDR3 DNA, as far as it was read: TGCGCCAGCAGCTTGACTCCCGGGGGGTTTAATGAAAAA. Its protein product is CASSLTPGGFNEK. The complete CDR3 reads CASSLTPGGFNEKLFF. This chain connects TRBV5-1 to TRBJ1-4, with D perhaps TRBD1 (5 bases). Read data end 3 residues before the CDR3 end; the end is taken from the germline J gene. From germline, CDR1 is SGHRS and CDR2 YFSETQ. The CDR3 is made up of 16 amino acids. V was shortened by 1 base and J by 4 bases, with 14 bases between the two germline ends. The full variable domain, its missing parts supplied by reference TRBV5-1 and TRBJ1-4, is KAGVTQTPRYLIKTRGQQVTLSCSPISGHRSVSWYQQTPGQGLQFLFEYFSETQRNKGNFPGRFSGRQFSNSRSEMNVSTLELGDSALYLCASSLTPGGFNEKLFFGSGTQLSVL.

This clone was seen ten or more times. Read sequence stops 3 residues before the CDR3 end, and the germline J gene provides the missing end. The chain employs TRBV7-8 and TRBJ1-1; 8 bases align to TRBD1. V was pared by 2 bases and J by 4 bases, with 6 bases of the junction left unmatched. Germline CDR1 SGHVS, CDR2 FQNEAQ. CDR3 length equals 15 residues. CDR3 sequence: CASSLRTGWATEAFF. The DNA read from the CDR3 is TGTGCCAGCAGCTTACGGACAGGGTGGGCCACTGAA.

This clone was seen repeatedly, ten times or more. The DNA ends 3 residues before the CDR3 does, and the rest of the CDR3 is filled in from the germline J gene. This sequence joins TRBV19 and TRBJ2-1; unclear D gene. V was clipped by 3 bases and J by 0 bases, with 12 bases between them. The CDR3 consists of 16 residues. Germline V CDR1 and CDR2: LNHDA, SQIVND (reference sequence). The CDR3 DNA, read in part, is TGTGCCAGTAGTATCCAGACCGGCGGCTCCTACAATGAG. Its protein is CASSIQTGGSYNE. The complete CDR3 reads CASSIQTGGSYNEQFF.

This clone was observed at least ten times. The read ends 3 residues before the CDR3 terminus; that terminus is restored from the germline J gene. The V gene is TRBV9, the J gene TRBJ2-3; 7 nucleotides match TRBD2. J was trimmed by 1 base and V by 7 bases; bases with no gene match: 6. The CDR3 covers 14 residues. The germline V gene has CDR1 SGDLS and CDR2 YYNGEE. CDR3 DNA, as far as it was read: TGTGCCAGCGAAGCGGGATACGGCACAGATACG. It yields the protein CASEAGYGTDT. The CDR3, in full, reads CASEAGYGTDTQYF.

This clone was observed many times. The CDR3 goes on 3 residues after the read ends, and that part is filled in from the germline J gene. The J gene is TRBJ1-2, the V gene TRBV2, with TRBD1 matching 9 bases. The trim removed 6 bases at V and 2 bases at J, leaving 1 base unmatched. Germline loops: CDR1 SNHLY, CDR2 FYNNEI. CDR3 size: 13 residues. The sequenced CDR3 bases are TGTGCCAGCAGCGGGACAGGGAACTATGGC. Protein sequence: CASSGTGNYG. The complete CDR3 sequence is CASSGTGNYGYTF.

Comment on this clone: The DNA ends 3 residues before the CDR3 does, and the rest of the CDR3 is filled in from the germline J gene. The chain couples TRBV2 to TRBJ1-2; D possibly corresponds to TRBD1 (6 bases). This CDR3 is built from 16 residues. Germline V gene data show CDR1 as SNHLY and CDR2 as FYNNEI. CDR3 protein: CASSEAGRGGSYDYTF. Incomplete CDR3 DNA: TGTGCCAGCAGTGAAGCTGGTAGGGGGGGCTCCTACGAC.

This clone was recorded many times. The read finishes 3 residues shy of the CDR3 end, and the germline J gene is used to complete it. The rearrangement uses TRBV5-4 and TRBJ2-3, with 8 nucleotides matching TRBD2. CDR3 length: 16 residues. Germline CDR1 reads SGHNT; CDR2 reads YYREEE (reference sequence). J was trimmed by 0 bases and V by 1 base; bases with no gene match: 4. The sequenced CDR3 bases are TGTGCCAGCAGCTTGTCGGGGGGGGTTAGCACAGATACG. Translating gives CASSLSGGVSTDT. In full, the CDR3 reads CASSLSGGVSTDTQYF.

This clone was picked up many times. Read coverage stops 3 residues before the CDR3 terminus; the germline J gene supplies the remainder. V usage is TRBV7-9 and J usage is TRBJ2-5, with TRBD1 as a possible D gene (5 bases). Trimming stripped 1 base from V and 2 bases from J, with 11 bases between. This CDR3 is built from 15 residues. Germline CDR1 is SEHNR and CDR2 is FQNEAQ (reference sequence). CDR3 DNA, as far as it was read: TGTGCCAGCAGCTTAGGTCTTCCAGGGCAAGAGACC. This sequence encodes CASSLGLPGQET. The full CDR3 reads CASSLGLPGQETQYF.

In its sample, this clone was seen a few times. A much larger clone lies one base from this, so it may be a read error. The CDR3 loop reads CATRGGSSTDTQYF. The sequenced part of the CDR3 DNA is TGTGCCACCCGGGGAGGATCTAGCACAGATACC. This sequence joins TRBV2 and TRBJ2-5, with D tentatively TRBD2 (6 bases). The read falls 3 residues short of the CDR3 end, and the missing part is taken from the germline J gene. This CDR3 is built from 14 residues. Germline CDR1 SNHLY, CDR2 FYNNEI. The variable domain in full, with the rest retrieved from reference TRBV2 and TRBJ2-5, is EPEVTQTPSHQVTQMGQEVILRCVPISNHLYFYWYRQILGQKVEFLVSFYNNEISEKSEIFDDQFSVERPDGSNFTLKIRSTKLEDSAMYFCATRGGSSTDTQYFGPGTRLLVL.

By proportion, this clone is medium-sized. An end of the junction differs from the germline gene, which may be a read error. Coverage ceases 3 residues before the CDR3 finishes, and the germline J gene fills in the end. The chain employs TRBV4-2 and TRBJ1-6, with 7 bases lining up with TRBD1. CDR3 length: 15 amino acids. Germline V gives CDR1 LGHNA, CDR2 YNFKEQ. CDR3 amino acids: CASSRDQEGASPLHF. The covered CDR3 bases are TGCGCCAGCAGCCGTGATCAGGAGGGGGCTTCACCC.

Ten or more counts support this clone. The read terminates 3 residues ahead of where the CDR3 ends, so the germline J gene completes it. The chain carries TRBV7-6 and TRBJ2-7, with 8 bases that match TRBD2. CDR3 length: 14 amino acids. With 5 bases clipped from V and 2 bases from J, the junction kept 5 bases outside the gene matches. Germline lookup yields CDR1 SGHVS and CDR2 FNYEAQ. The DNA read from the CDR3 is TGTGCCAGCAGCACGAACGGGGGGGCCTACGAG. Protein product: CASSTNGGAYE. The CDR3 reads in full as CASSTNGGAYEQYF.

This clone has a count of ten or more. The read terminates 3 residues before the CDR3 end, so the remaining end is supplied by the germline J gene. V is TRBV12-3 or TRBV12-4 and J is TRBJ2-5; TRBD2 agrees at 7 bases. Losses at the gene ends were 3 bases for V and 1 base for J; bases not matched to a gene: 2. The CDR3 is 14 residues long. CDR3: CASSLSGGQETQYF. The sequenced CDR3 bases are TGTGCCAGCAGTTTGTCGGGGGGCCAAGAGACC.

Turning to this clone: Read data end 3 residues before the CDR3 end; the end is taken from the germline J gene. The chain employs TRBV30 and TRBJ1-5; D unclear. The V gene lost 4 bases and the J gene lost 0 bases, with 13 bases spanning the gap. Germline-derived CDR1 and CDR2 are GTSNPN and SVGIG (reference sequence). The CDR3 loop spans 15 amino acids. The covered CDR3 bases are TGTGCCTGGAAGCGGGGAGGGAATAGCAATCAGCCC. This gives the protein CAWKRGGNSNQP. The entire CDR3 protein reads CAWKRGGNSNQPQHF. Full variable domain (missing parts from reference TRBV30 and TRBJ1-5): SQTIHQWPATLVQPVGSPLSLECTVEGTSNPNLYWYRQAAGRGLQLLFYSVGIGQISSEVPQNLSASRPQDRQFILSSKKLLLSDSGFYLCAWKRGGNSNQPQHFGDGTRLSIL.

To note about this clone: The CDR3 goes on 3 residues after the read ends, and that part is filled in from the germline J gene. The V and J genes are TRBV4-2 and TRBJ2-7, with 10 bases that match TRBD2. V shed 0 bases, J shed 5 bases, and the junction held 7 bases outside the gene matches. Per germline, CDR1 LGHNA and CDR2 YNFKEQ. This CDR3 contains 16 residues. The CDR3 loop is CASSQEASGGANEQYF. Incomplete CDR3 DNA: TGTGCCAGCAGCCAAGAGGCCAGCGGGGGGGCCAACGAG.

This clone was recorded at least ten times. The read ends 3 residues early relative to the CDR3; the germline J gene fills the gap. The chain links TRBV18 to TRBJ1-1; possibly TRBD1 for D (5 bases). Trimming cost V 5 bases and J 0 bases, with 10 bases left between them. The CDR3 extends over 14 amino acids. CDR1 is KGHSH, CDR2 LQKENI, per germline. Incomplete CDR3 DNA: TGTGCCAGCTCAGGGGCCAGTATGAACACTGAA. This encodes CASSGASMNTE. The complete CDR3 reads CASSGASMNTEAFF.

This clone is classed as medium-sized. CDR3 in amino acids: CASSPGPIIGYTF. CDR3 DNA, as far as it was read: TGTGCCAGCAGCCCGGGTCCTATTATTGGC. V is TRBV6-2 or TRBV6-3 and J is TRBJ1-2; the D is unclear. The read finishes 3 residues shy of the CDR3 end, and the germline J gene is used to complete it. The CDR3 spans 13 residues. The V gene lost 6 bases and the J gene lost 7 bases, with 15 bases spanning the gap. Germline assignment: CDR1 MNHEY and CDR2 SVGEGT.